One sample yielded the 26 T cell receptor beta chains listed below, sequenced in a study of T cell changes during pregnancy in multiple sclerosis. Generated by immunoSEQ multiplex PCR, the TCRdb table keeps only in-frame clones and is missing some. Of more than 85,000 clones in the sample, approximately 94% were seen once. The input for sequencing was peripheral blood, taken before pregnancy. The receptors here all came from a female donor with multiple sclerosis, enrolled in a pregnancy study.

The rearrangement uses TRBV11-2 and TRBJ1-2, with 7 positions matching TRBD1. The CDR3 loop spans 16 amino acids. Losses at the gene ends were 5 bases for V and 2 bases for J; bases not matched to a gene: 11. CDR1 and CDR2 from the germline V gene are SGHAT and FQNNGV. The CDR3 sequence: CASSPGDSRSNYGYTF. The DNA for the CDR3 is TGTGCCAGCAGCCCGGGGGACAGCCGTTCCAACTATGGCTACACCTTC.

The CDR3 loop is CASSLIAGANVLTF. The CDR3 bases are TGCGCCAGCAGCTTGATAGCTGGGGCCAACGTCCTGACTTTC. The chain combines TRBV5-1 with TRBJ2-6; D is undetermined. Germline values: CDR1 SGHRS, CDR2 YFSETQ. Trimming took off 1 base at V and 2 bases at J, with 4 bases between the two ends. This CDR3 has 14 amino acids.

This chain connects TRBV2 to TRBJ2-2, with TRBD2 matching 7 bases. J lost 1 base, V lost 6 bases, and 5 bases had no gene match. CDR1 is SNHLY, CDR2 FYNNEI, per germline. The CDR3 loop spans 15 amino acids. This CDR3 is CASSGASGNTGELFF. DNA for the CDR3: TGTGCCAGCAGCGGGGCTAGCGGGAACACCGGGGAGCTGTTTTTT. The whole variable domain, filled in from reference TRBV2 and TRBJ2-2, reads EPEVTQTPSHQVTQMGQEVILRCVPISNHLYFYWYRQILGQKVEFLVSFYNNEISEKSEIFDDQFSVERPDGSNFTLKIRSTKLEDSAMYFCASSGASGNTGELFFGEGSRLTVL.

This rearrangement joins TRBV11-1 to TRBJ2-2; D may be TRBD1 (5 bases). V was trimmed by 0 bases and J by 4 bases, leaving 9 bases between them. Germline lookup yields CDR1 SGHAT and CDR2 FQDESV (reference sequence). The CDR3 covers 15 residues. This chain's CDR3 is CASSLAQGSTGELFF. The CDR3 DNA reads as TGTGCCAGCAGCTTAGCGCAGGGTAGCACCGGGGAGCTGTTTTTT.

This chain links TRBV6-4 with TRBJ1-1, with TRBD1 matching over 7 bases. Losses at the gene ends were 3 bases for V and 3 bases for J; bases not matched to a gene: 4. The CDR3 is 14 residues long. The germline V gene has CDR1 MRHNA and CDR2 SNTAGT. CDR3 sequence reads: CASSETGEDTEAFF. The CDR3 DNA reads as TGTGCCAGCAGTGAAACAGGGGAGGACACTGAAGCTTTCTTT.

The rearrangement uses TRBV7-9 and TRBJ2-1, with 8 bases that match TRBD2. The CDR3 has 16 amino acids. Germline V CDR1 and CDR2: SEHNR, FQNEAQ (reference sequence). V gave up 5 bases and J gave up 1 base; unmatched junction bases: 7. CDR3 coding DNA: TGTGCCAGCAGCCCCCGTGGCGGGGGGTCCTACAATGAGCAGTTCTTC. Encoded protein: CASSPRGGGSYNEQFF.

The chain couples TRBV2 to TRBJ2-7; 10 nucleotides line up with TRBD2. Germline V gives CDR1 SNHLY, CDR2 FYNNEI. The CDR3 covers 19 residues. Losses at the gene ends were 6 bases for V and 3 bases for J; bases not matched to a gene: 20. CDR3 region: CASRPTGTSVALRNYEQYF. DNA of the CDR3: TGTGCCAGCAGACCAACCGGGACTAGCGTTGCCCTTCGAAACTACGAGCAGTACTTC.

The rearrangement joins TRBV27 to TRBJ2-2, with 8 bases fitting TRBD1. Germline-derived CDR1 and CDR2 are MNHEY and SMNVEV (reference sequence). V was clipped by 7 bases and J by 6 bases; unmatched bases: 4. The CDR3 consists of 13 residues. CDR3 coding DNA: TGTGCCAGCACCCCACAGGGGGCCGGGGAGCTGTTTTTT. It is translated as CASTPQGAGELFF.

The rearrangement uses TRBV7-8 and TRBJ2-2; 9 nucleotides align to TRBD1. V lost 8 bases and J lost 0; bases outside the gene matches: 4. The CDR3 totals 15 residues. Germline V gives CDR1 SGHVS, CDR2 FQNEAQ. The CDR3 reads CASGRQGANTGELFF. The CDR3 DNA reads as TGTGCCAGCGGACGACAGGGGGCGAACACCGGGGAGCTGTTTTTT.

The chain uses TRBV25-1 and TRBJ2-1; 7 bases agree with TRBD1. The CDR3 runs 15 residues. Looked up from germline, CDR1 is MGHDK and CDR2 is SYGVNS. V shed 0 bases and J 2 bases; nucleotides not matched to a gene: 1. This CDR3 is CASSEYGTAYNEQFF. As DNA, the CDR3 is TGTGCCAGCAGTGAATATGGGACAGCCTACAATGAGCAGTTCTTC.

This chain links TRBV5-5 with TRBJ2-7, with 10 bases fitting TRBD2. V shed 5 bases and J 1 base; nucleotides not matched to a gene: 6. The CDR3 loop spans 15 amino acids. Looked up from germline, CDR1 is SGHKS and CDR2 is YYEKEE (reference sequence). The CDR3 coding sequence is TGTGCCAGCAGTTCGCGGACTAGCGGATCCTACGAGCAGTACTTC. Protein product: CASSSRTSGSYEQYF.

The chain joins TRBV14 to TRBJ2-7, with 7 bases fitting TRBD2. With V trimmed by 1 base and J by 2 bases, 8 bases remained unmatched. Germline V gene lookup returns CDR1 SGHDN and CDR2 FVKESK. The CDR3 is made up of 16 amino acids. CDR3 in DNA: TGTGCCAGCAGCCAAGCCCCTGGGGGAGGGCCCTACGAGCAGTACTTC. Its translation is CASSQAPGGGPYEQYF.

The chain joins TRBV18 to TRBJ2-7, with 10 bases that match TRBD1. Per the germline V gene, CDR1 is KGHSH and CDR2 is LQKENI. CDR3 size: 15 residues. V lost 4 bases, J lost 5 bases, and 8 bases stayed unmatched. The CDR3 DNA is TGTGCCAGCTCACGGGGACAGGGGACCTTTGACGAGCAGTACTTC. The encoded protein is CASSRGQGTFDEQYF.

This sequence joins TRBV9 and TRBJ1-1, with a weak D call TRBD1 (5 bases). This CDR3 region has 10 residues. Germline CDR1 SGDLS, CDR2 YYNGEE. Trimming removed 3 bases at V and 11 bases at J, with 8 bases between. In DNA, the CDR3 is TGTGCCAGCAGCGCAGGGAGGGCTTTCTTT. Translating gives CASSAGRAFF.

The chain couples TRBV15 to TRBJ1-6; D unclear. The CDR3 loop spans 12 amino acids. The V end was cut by 8 bases, the J end by 5 bases, with 7 bases between. The germline CDR1 and CDR2 sequences are LNHNV and YYDKDF (reference sequence). CDR3 amino acids: CATRRDNSPLHF. CDR3 DNA sequence: TGTGCCACCCGACGGGATAATTCACCCCTCCACTTT.

The chain uses TRBV15 and TRBJ2-5; D is ambiguous. V lost 1 base to trimming and J lost 5 bases, with 11 bases between them. Per germline, CDR1 LNHNV and CDR2 YYDKDF (reference sequence). The CDR3 runs to 14 residues. CDR3 nucleotide sequence: TGTGCCACCAGCAGAGTCGCAGGCCCGGAGACCCAGTACTTC. This sequence encodes CATSRVAGPETQYF.

The chain carries TRBV29-1 and TRBJ2-1, with D perhaps TRBD2 (5 bases). V was pared by 7 bases and J by 9 bases, with 10 bases between. The CDR3 is made up of 10 amino acids. Germline V gene lookup returns CDR1 SQVTM and CDR2 ANQGSEA. Here the CDR3 reads CSGRGSEQFF. CDR3 DNA sequence: TGCAGCGGGCGAGGGAGTGAGCAGTTCTTC.

The chain recombines TRBV19 with TRBJ1-1, with a tentative D call TRBD1 (5 bases). Trimming shortened V by 6 bases and J by 8 bases, and 16 bases separated the two germline ends. Looked up from germline, CDR1 is LNHDA and CDR2 is SQIVND (reference sequence). The CDR3 runs to 13 residues. This CDR3 reads CASSHPRVPEAFF. In DNA, the CDR3 is TGTGCCAGTAGCCATCCCAGGGTACCCGAAGCTTTCTTT.

V and J are TRBV9 and TRBJ2-1; TRBD2 agrees at 7 bases. The CDR3 runs to 18 residues. The J segment lost 4 bases and the V segment lost 4 bases, leaving 17 bases of the junction unmatched. Per the germline V gene, CDR1 is SGDLS and CDR2 is YYNGEE. The chain's CDR3 is CASSPRGSGPSGYNEQFF. The CDR3 nucleotides are TGTGCCAGCAGCCCGAGGGGTAGCGGGCCGTCGGGGTACAATGAGCAGTTCTTC. The full variable domain, in which reference TRBV9 and TRBJ2-1 provide the parts outside the CDR3, is DSGVTQTPKHLITATGQRVTLRCSPRSGDLSVYWYQQSLDQGLQFLIQYYNGEERAKGNILERFSAQQFPDLHSELNLSSLELGDSALYFCASSPRGSGPSGYNEQFFGPGTRLTVL.

The CDR3 region has the DNA TGCGCCAGCAGCACGGGGACTTCCTTCTACAATGAGCAGTTCTTC. This codes for CASSTGTSFYNEQFF. V and J are TRBV5-1 and TRBJ2-1; a weak D match, TRBD2 (6 bases). This CDR3 contains 15 residues. The germline V and J ends were trimmed by 4 bases and 3 bases, with 14 bases remaining between them. Germline V gene lookup returns CDR1 SGHRS and CDR2 YFSETQ.

The rearrangement uses TRBV6-1 and TRBJ1-5; tentative D call: TRBD1 (5 bases). This CDR3 has 14 residues. CDR1 MNHNS and CDR2 SASEGT come from the germline V gene. With 7 bases removed from V and 5 bases from J, the gap between germline ends came to 15 bases. This CDR3 is CASTGGRPDQPQHF. CDR3 in DNA: TGTGCCAGCACGGGGGGACGCCCGGATCAGCCCCAGCATTTT.

This chain connects TRBV4-1 to TRBJ2-3, with D maybe TRBD2 (5 bases). Germline V gene lookup returns CDR1 MGHRA and CDR2 YSYEKL. V was trimmed by 1 base and J by 0 bases, leaving 11 bases between them. The CDR3 totals 16 residues. CDR3 in amino acids: CASSQVGGSSTDTQYF. CDR3 DNA sequence: TGCGCCAGCAGCCAAGTAGGAGGTTCTAGCACAGATACGCAGTATTTT.

V and J are TRBV30 and TRBJ2-7; 10 bases match TRBD2. This CDR3 has 13 amino acids. Trimming at V came to 1 base and at J to 6 bases, leaving 3 bases not matched to a gene. Germline V gene data show CDR1 as GTSNPN and CDR2 as SVGIG (reference sequence). In DNA form, the CDR3 reads TGTGCCTGGAGTGCTAGCGGGAGTAGCGAGCAGTACTTC. This codes for CAWSASGSSEQYF.

This clone was counted a few times. The rearrangement uses TRBV6-5 and TRBJ1-5; D is unclear. The CDR3 loop spans 13 amino acids. V was pared by 6 bases and J by 2 bases, with 8 bases between. Per the germline V gene, CDR1 is MNHEY and CDR2 is SVGAGI. CDR3 protein: CASRGGGNQPQHF. The CDR3 nucleotides read TGTGCCAGCAGGGGAGGAGGCAATCAGCCCCAGCATTTT.

This chain links TRBV27 with TRBJ1-5; 9 bases match TRBD1. The CDR3 sequence is 14 residues long. The V segment lost 8 bases and the J segment 8 bases; nucleotides outside the gene matches: 10. The V gene's germline CDR1 is MNHEY and CDR2 SMNVEV (reference sequence). The CDR3, as DNA: TGTGCCAGCCAACAGGGGGCAGGGAGGGAGCCCCAGCATTTT. This gives the protein CASQQGAGREPQHF.

V gene TRBV7-2 combines with J gene TRBJ2-7, with TRBD2 matching over 13 bases. The CDR3 extends over 15 amino acids. V lost 5 bases and J lost 5; bases outside the gene matches: 6. CDR1 and CDR2 from the germline V gene are SGHTA and FQGNSA. The CDR3 DNA reads TGTGCCAGCAGCCCCACTAGCGGGAGGGACCACGAGCAGTACTTC. It codes for CASSPTSGRDHEQYF.